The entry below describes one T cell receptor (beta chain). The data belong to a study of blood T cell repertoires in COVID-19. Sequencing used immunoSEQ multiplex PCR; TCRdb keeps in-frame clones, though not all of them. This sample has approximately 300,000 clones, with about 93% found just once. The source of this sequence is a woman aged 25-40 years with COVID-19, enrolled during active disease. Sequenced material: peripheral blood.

The CDR3 coding sequence is TGCGCCAGCAGCTTCGGGACAGGGGAGGGTGAGCAGTTCTTC. This encodes CASSFGTGEGEQFF. The gene calls are TRBV5-1 and TRBJ2-1, with 10 positions matching TRBD1. Germline trimming cut 2 bases from V and 9 bases from J; bases unmatched to any gene: 5. CDR1 SGHRS and CDR2 YFSETQ come from the germline V gene. This CDR3 has 14 residues.